This TCR beta chain was sequenced in a study of blood T cell repertoires in COVID-19. Study at large: Acute-phase and convalescent COVID-19 samples originated in the United States, Italy and Spain.

Generated by immunoSEQ multiplex PCR, the TCRdb table keeps only in-frame clones and is missing some. The sample records approximately 120,000 clones, about nine tenths being singletons. This CDR3 contains 15 residues. With 4 bases clipped from V and 8 bases from J, the junction kept 11 bases outside the gene matches. From germline, CDR1 is SGHRS and CDR2 YFSETQ. The clonotype originates from a human donor in a cohort sampled during active COVID-19. The chain is built from TRBV5-1 and TRBJ1-3; 8 bases are shared with TRBD1. The specimen sequenced was peripheral blood. The CDR3 reads CASSPRDRLSDTIYF. For the CDR3, the DNA is TGCGCCAGCAGCCCGAGGGACAGGCTCTCGGACACCATATATTTT.